This T cell receptor (beta chain) derives from a study of T cells in Graves' hyperthyroidism and ophthalmopathy. Whole-study results and caveats: Onset of ophthalmopathy came a median roughly 6.5 months after the model predicted it.

Regarding this clonotype: Its antigen is not identified.

Patients with ophthalmopathy all had a Clinical Activity Score of at least 3, a NOSPECS grade of at least 4 and duration under 3 months. It was uncontrolled infection, other autoimmune disease, pregnancy or lactation that excluded patients. The diagnostic basis comprised clinical symptoms, serum thyroxine and TRAb, thyroid ultrasound and orbital computed tomography. Per germline, CDR1 MNHNS and CDR2 SASEGT. V gave up 5 bases and J gave up 5 bases, with 12 bases separating them. The CDR3 extends over 13 amino acids. Authors of the study amplified TCR beta CDR3 regions from RNA transcripts. TCR CDR3 regions were first amplified by RT-PCR with HTBI primers. TCRdb re-derived calls from the multiplex PCR reads in MiXCR, one entry per CDR3 protein. The sample records under 400,000 distinct CDR3 sequences, 15% to 20% being singletons.

The sequencing sample was made of blood. The gene calls are TRBV6-1 and TRBJ1-1; D is unclear. The receptor comes from a woman in her 40s with Graves' ophthalmopathy. The CDR3 DNA reads as TGTGCCAGCAGTCCAAGCGCGTGGACTGAAGCTTTCTTT. This sequence encodes CASSPSAWTEAFF.